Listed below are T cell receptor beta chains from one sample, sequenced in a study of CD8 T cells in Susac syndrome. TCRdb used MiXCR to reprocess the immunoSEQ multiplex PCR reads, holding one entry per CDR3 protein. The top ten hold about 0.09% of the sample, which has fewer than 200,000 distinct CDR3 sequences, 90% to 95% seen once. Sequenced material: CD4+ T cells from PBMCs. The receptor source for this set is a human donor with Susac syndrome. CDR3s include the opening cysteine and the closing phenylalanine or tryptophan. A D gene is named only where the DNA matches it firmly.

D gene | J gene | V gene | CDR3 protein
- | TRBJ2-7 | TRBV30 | CAWSVNYEQYF
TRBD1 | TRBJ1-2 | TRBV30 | CAWSSYNRGPNYGYTF
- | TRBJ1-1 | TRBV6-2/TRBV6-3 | CASSYQPGGLNTEAFF
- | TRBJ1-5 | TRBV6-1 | CASSPIVRMGNQPQHF
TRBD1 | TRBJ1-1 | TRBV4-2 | CASSQDRWTGRNTEAFF
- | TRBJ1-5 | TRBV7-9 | CASSLGDILHTGNQPQHF
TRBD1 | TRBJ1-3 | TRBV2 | CASSGDRAGNTIYF
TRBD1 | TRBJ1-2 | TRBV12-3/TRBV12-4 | CASRMTGGFNYGYTF
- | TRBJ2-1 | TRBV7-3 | CASSLYSGTTYNEQFF
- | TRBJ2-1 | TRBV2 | CASSEAGRAPRAEDEQFF
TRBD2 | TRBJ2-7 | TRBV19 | CASSARTSGSSYEQYF
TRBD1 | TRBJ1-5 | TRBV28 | CASSLSTGNQPQHF
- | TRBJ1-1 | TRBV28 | CASNGGAEFLMNTEAFF
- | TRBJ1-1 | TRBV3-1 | CASSHYQENTEAFF
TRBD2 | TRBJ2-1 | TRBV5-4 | CASSLDLAVGNEQFF
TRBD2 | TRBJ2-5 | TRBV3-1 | CASSSREGGITF
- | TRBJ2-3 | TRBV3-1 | CASSQDTTGADTQYF
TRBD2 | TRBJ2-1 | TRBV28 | CASSFSPRGWAGVSDEQFF
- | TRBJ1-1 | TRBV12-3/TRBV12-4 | CAIIVGPTSTEAFF
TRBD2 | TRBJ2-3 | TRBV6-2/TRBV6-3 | CASGRIAGVVGDTQYF
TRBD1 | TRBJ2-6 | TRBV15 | CATSSSRDRGSAGANVLTF
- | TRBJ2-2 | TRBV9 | CASSPPGWLAENTGELFF
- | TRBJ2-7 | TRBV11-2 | CASSLEILSAGDYEQYF